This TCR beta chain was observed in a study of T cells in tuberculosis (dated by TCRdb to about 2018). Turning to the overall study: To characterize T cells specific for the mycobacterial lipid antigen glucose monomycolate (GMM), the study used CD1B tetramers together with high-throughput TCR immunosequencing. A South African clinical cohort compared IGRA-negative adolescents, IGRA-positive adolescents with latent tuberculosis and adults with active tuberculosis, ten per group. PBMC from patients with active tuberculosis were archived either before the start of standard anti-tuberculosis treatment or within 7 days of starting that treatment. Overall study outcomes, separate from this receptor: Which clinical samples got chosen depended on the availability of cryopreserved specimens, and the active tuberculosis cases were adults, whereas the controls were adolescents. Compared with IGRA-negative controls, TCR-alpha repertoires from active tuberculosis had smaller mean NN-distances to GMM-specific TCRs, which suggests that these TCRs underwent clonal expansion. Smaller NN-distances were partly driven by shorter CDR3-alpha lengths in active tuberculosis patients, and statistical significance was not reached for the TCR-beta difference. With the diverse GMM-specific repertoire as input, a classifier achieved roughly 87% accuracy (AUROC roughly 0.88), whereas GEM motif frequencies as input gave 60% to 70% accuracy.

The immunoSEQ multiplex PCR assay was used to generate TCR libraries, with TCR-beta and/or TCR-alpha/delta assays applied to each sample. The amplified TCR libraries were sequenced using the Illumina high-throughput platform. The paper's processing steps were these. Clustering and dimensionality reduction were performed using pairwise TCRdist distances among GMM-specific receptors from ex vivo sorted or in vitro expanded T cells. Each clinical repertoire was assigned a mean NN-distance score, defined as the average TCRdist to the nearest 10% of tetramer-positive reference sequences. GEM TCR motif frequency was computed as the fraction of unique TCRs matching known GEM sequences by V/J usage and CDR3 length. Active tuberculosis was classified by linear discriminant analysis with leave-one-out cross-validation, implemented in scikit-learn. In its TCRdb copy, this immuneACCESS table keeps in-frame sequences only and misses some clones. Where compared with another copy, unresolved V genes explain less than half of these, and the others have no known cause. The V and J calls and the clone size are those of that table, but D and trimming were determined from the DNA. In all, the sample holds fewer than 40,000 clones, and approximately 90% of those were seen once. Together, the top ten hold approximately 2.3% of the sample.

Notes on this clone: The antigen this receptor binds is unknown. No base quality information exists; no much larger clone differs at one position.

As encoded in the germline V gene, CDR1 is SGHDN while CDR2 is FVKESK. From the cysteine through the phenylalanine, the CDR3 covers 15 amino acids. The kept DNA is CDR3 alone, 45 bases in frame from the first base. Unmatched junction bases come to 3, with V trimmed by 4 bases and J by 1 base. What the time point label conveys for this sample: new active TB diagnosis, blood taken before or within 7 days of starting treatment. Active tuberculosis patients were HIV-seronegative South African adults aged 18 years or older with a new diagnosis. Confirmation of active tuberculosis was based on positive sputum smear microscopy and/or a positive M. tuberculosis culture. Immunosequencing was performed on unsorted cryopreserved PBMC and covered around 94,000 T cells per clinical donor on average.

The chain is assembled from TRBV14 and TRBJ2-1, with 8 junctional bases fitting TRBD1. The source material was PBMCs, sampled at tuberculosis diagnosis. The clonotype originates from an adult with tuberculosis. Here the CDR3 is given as CASSPGQGSYNEQFF. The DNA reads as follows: TGTGCCAGCAGCCCTGGACAGGGATCCTACAATGAGCAGTTCTTC.